Listed here is a single T cell receptor beta chain. Antigen specificity is unknown. Oncomine TCR Beta short-read sequencing was applied to DNA from cultured CD4+ T cells. TCRdb called the PCR reads again in MiXCR, with one record for every CDR3 protein. This sample carries about 11,000 distinct CDR3 sequences, around two fifths of them seen once, and the ten largest clones take about 21%. Stated treatment: approximately nine-day PBMC culture with coronavirus spike peptide pools or control peptides (ViraFEST assay). This CDR3 has 18 amino acids. J lost 0 bases, V lost 1 base, and 6 bases had no gene match. Germline loops: CDR1 MNHNS, CDR2 SASEGT. The data are from a study of vaccination and CD4 T cells after COVID-19.

The chain combines TRBV6-1 with TRBJ2-7; 13 bases are a match to TRBD2. The sequenced sample was CD4+ T cells from blood, cultured in vitro. The TCR originated in a human donor who had recovered from COVID-19. The CDR3 is CASSEGPGLAGTSYEQYF. As DNA, the CDR3 is TGTGCCAGCAGTGAAGGCCCGGGACTAGCGGGGACCTCCTACGAGCAGTACTTC.